These 20 T cell receptor beta chains share one sample of origin, sequenced in a study of blood T cell repertoires in COVID-19. TCRdb keeps only in-frame clones here, not all; method: immunoSEQ multiplex PCR. The sample includes roughly 150,000 clones, approximately 80% of them seen just once. Input material: PBMCs or T cells enriched from blood (not recorded which). The receptors derive from a man aged 50 to 59 in a cohort exposed to, infected with or recovered from COVID-19 (not recorded which).

This clone was seen just once. The gene calls are TRBV9 and TRBJ2-1, with 7 bases that match TRBD2. This CDR3 is 15 amino acids long. CDR1 and CDR2 from the germline V gene are SGDLS and YYNGEE. With V trimmed by 0 bases and J by 2 bases, 2 bases remained unmatched. The CDR3 protein is CASSVGGLTYNEQFF. The CDR3 DNA reads as TGTGCCAGCAGCGTAGGGGGACTAACCTACAATGAGCAGTTCTTC. Variable domain in full (rest from reference TRBV9 and TRBJ2-1): DSGVTQTPKHLITATGQRVTLRCSPRSGDLSVYWYQQSLDQGLQFLIQYYNGEERAKGNILERFSAQQFPDLHSELNLSSLELGDSALYFCASSVGGLTYNEQFFGPGTRLTVL.

The chain couples TRBV19 to TRBJ1-1; the D gene is possibly TRBD1 (5 bases). The CDR3 sequence is 14 residues long. CDR1 and CDR2 from the germline V gene are LNHDA and SQIVND (reference sequence). V lost 3 bases and J 4 bases, leaving 12 bases between the germline ends. The CDR3 protein is CASSIKQGGTEAFF. The CDR3 region has the DNA TGTGCCAGTAGTATTAAGCAGGGTGGCACTGAAGCTTTCTTT.

This chain links TRBV9 with TRBJ2-1; TRBD2 aligns across 8 bases. Germline-derived CDR1 and CDR2 are SGDLS and YYNGEE. The CDR3 consists of 13 residues. V trimming: 3 bases; J trimming: 14 bases; junction bases outside the gene matches: 10. In DNA, the CDR3 is TGTGCCAGCAGCGGGCTAGCGGGCGGTAATGAGTTCTTC. It encodes CASSGLAGGNEFF.

The CDR3 is CASRGQGSYNSPLHF. The CDR3 coding sequence is TGTGCCAGCAGGGGACAGGGCTCTTATAATTCACCCCTCCACTTT. The chain carries TRBV6-5 and TRBJ1-6, with TRBD1 identical over 9 bases. V was clipped by 6 bases and J by 4 bases; unmatched bases: 4. CDR1 MNHEY and CDR2 SVGAGI come from the germline V gene. This CDR3 comprises 15 residues.

The V gene is TRBV2, the J gene TRBJ2-7, with TRBD1 matching 10 bases. Germline lookup yields CDR1 SNHLY and CDR2 FYNNEI. The CDR3 sequence is 14 residues long. V lost 6 bases, J lost 3 bases, and 5 bases stayed unmatched. This chain's CDR3 is CASSWTGGSYEQYF. CDR3 sequence (DNA): TGTGCCAGCAGCTGGACAGGGGGGAGCTACGAGCAGTACTTC.

This chain links TRBV19 with TRBJ1-1; maybe TRBD1 (6 bases). Germline CDR1 is LNHDA and CDR2 is SQIVND (reference sequence). The CDR3 length is 14 residues. The V end lost 5 bases, the J end lost 2 bases, and 12 bases lay between the germline ends. DNA of the CDR3: TGTGCCAGTAGTTACTCGGGACATAACACTGAAGCTTTCTTT. Residues: CASSYSGHNTEAFF.

The V call is TRBV11-2, the J call TRBJ2-2, with 11 bases fitting TRBD2. In germline, CDR1 is SGHAT, CDR2 FQNNGV. This CDR3 contains 15 residues. J gave up 6 bases and V 0 bases, and 0 bases lay outside the gene matches. The CDR3 coding sequence is TGTGCCAGCAGCTTAGATAGCGGGAGGGCCGGGGAGCTGTTTTTT. It specifies CASSLDSGRAGELFF.

The V gene is TRBV7-3, the J gene TRBJ1-1; D call uncertain. The V and J ends lost 0 bases and 1 base respectively, with 3 bases between them. In germline, CDR1 is SGHTA, CDR2 FQGTGA. The CDR3 has 13 residues. CDR3 sequence: CASSLTSNTEAFF. CDR3 coding DNA: TGTGCCAGCAGCTTAACCTCGAACACTGAAGCTTTCTTT.

The V call is TRBV7-2, the J call TRBJ2-5, with TRBD1 identical over 7 bases. With V trimmed by 1 base and J by 4 bases, 0 bases remained unmatched. The CDR3 runs to 13 residues. Germline CDR1 SGHTA, CDR2 FQGNSA. CDR3 sequence reads: CASSLGTGETQYF. DNA for the CDR3: TGTGCCAGCAGCTTAGGGACAGGAGAGACCCAGTACTTC.

The chain links TRBV7-9 to TRBJ1-1; D is ambiguous. V lost 0 bases and J lost 1, with 12 bases in between. Germline loops: CDR1 SEHNR, CDR2 FQNEAQ (reference sequence). The CDR3 loop spans 16 amino acids. CDR3 protein: CASSLAGDYGNTEAFF. The CDR3 DNA follows: TGTGCCAGCAGCTTAGCCGGGGATTATGGGAACACTGAAGCTTTCTTT.

Comment on this clone: This sample includes further DNA sequences coding for the same CDR3. The chain uses TRBV12-3 or TRBV12-4 and TRBJ1-1; D gene uncertain. V was trimmed by 3 bases and J by 2 bases, leaving 7 bases between them. There are 13 residues in the CDR3. In DNA form, the CDR3 reads TGTGCCAGCAGTTTTGGAGAAAACACTGAAGCTTTCTTT. As protein: CASSFGENTEAFF.

The chain couples TRBV2 to TRBJ1-2; D gene uncertain. The CDR3 is 11 amino acids. Germline CDR1 and CDR2: SNHLY and FYNNEI. Trimming pared 4 bases from V and 4 bases from J, leaving 4 bases between. CDR3 residues: CASSGAYGYTF. The CDR3 nucleotides read TGTGCCAGCAGTGGGGCCTATGGCTACACCTTC.

This chain uses TRBV6-5 with TRBJ2-5, with 8 bases aligning to TRBD1. Trimming cost V 6 bases and J 4 bases; bases outside gene matches: 7. CDR3 length equals 14 residues. Germline V gene data show CDR1 as MNHEY and CDR2 as SVGAGI. In DNA form, the CDR3 reads TGTGCCAGCAGCCGCCCGGGACAGGCAGAGACCCAGTACTTC. Its translation: CASSRPGQAETQYF.

The table lists this clone with many counts. The chain is built from TRBV27 and TRBJ1-4; 7 nucleotides align to TRBD1. V dropped 6 bases and J dropped 1; count of bases not matched to a gene: 5. This CDR3 contains 15 residues. CDR1 and CDR2 (germline): MNHEY, SMNVEV (reference sequence). The CDR3: CASRSHRGTNEKLFF. The CDR3, as DNA: TGTGCCAGCAGGTCCCACAGGGGAACTAATGAAAAACTGTTTTTT.

The chain couples TRBV4-2 to TRBJ2-3, with D hard to call. The CDR3 has 15 amino acids. V was clipped by 0 bases and J by 0 bases, with 7 bases between them. In germline, CDR1 is LGHNA, CDR2 YNFKEQ. The CDR3 bases are TGTGCCAGCAGCCAAGAATTGACTAGCACAGATACGCAGTATTTT. This translates into CASSQELTSTDTQYF.

The genes are TRBV5-4 and TRBJ2-7; a weak D match, TRBD1 (5 bases). The V gene's germline CDR1 is SGHNT and CDR2 YYREEE (reference sequence). V was shortened by 4 bases and J by 0 bases, with 14 bases between the two germline ends. This CDR3 spans 15 amino acids. Here the CDR3 reads CASSPQVFSSYEQYF. The CDR3 nucleotides read TGTGCCAGCAGCCCACAGGTGTTCTCCTCCTACGAGCAGTACTTC.

The CDR3 coding sequence is TGCGCCAGCAGCCCCGAGGCAGGGTCGGGTCAGCCCCAGCATTTT. Its translation: CASSPEAGSGQPQHF. The gene calls are TRBV5-1 and TRBJ1-5; a possible D gene is TRBD1 (5 bases). Germline V gives CDR1 SGHRS, CDR2 YFSETQ. The CDR3 spans 15 residues. V was shortened by 4 bases and J by 6 bases, with 17 bases between the two germline ends.

This clone came up a few times. The chain uses TRBV14 and TRBJ2-7, with 9 bases fitting TRBD1. The CDR3 sequence is 15 residues long. V was pared by 4 bases and J by 0 bases, with 4 bases of the junction left unmatched. The germline gives CDR1 SGHDN, CDR2 FVKESK. CDR3 sequence (DNA): TGTGCCAGCAGCCTTGGGACAGGGAGCTCCTACGAGCAGTACTTC. This codes for CASSLGTGSSYEQYF.

This chain uses TRBV23-1 with TRBJ2-7, with TRBD1 identical over 8 bases. TRBV23-1 counts as an open reading frame of uncertain function. The ends lost 2 bases at V and 3 bases at J; junction bases unmatched: 3. The CDR3 runs to 14 residues. Written as DNA, the CDR3 is TGCGCCAGCAGTCAAGGACAGGGTTACTACGAGCAGTACTTC. Amino acids: CASSQGQGYYEQYF.

The chain links TRBV5-5 to TRBJ2-3, with TRBD1 identical over 7 bases. CDR1 and CDR2 (germline): SGHKS, YYEKEE (reference sequence). The CDR3 is made up of 15 amino acids. Losses at the gene ends were 4 bases for V and 4 bases for J; bases not matched to a gene: 9. This CDR3 reads CASSRRDRGPDTQYF. As DNA, the CDR3 is TGTGCCAGCAGCCGCCGGGACAGAGGGCCAGATACGCAGTATTTT.